What follows describes a single T cell receptor beta chain. The antigen is not known. After removal of 4 bases from V and 6 bases from J, the junction contained 1 base not matched to a gene. Germline CDR1 SGHVS, CDR2 FQNEAQ. The CDR3 has 13 amino acids. After 5'RACE with constant-segment primers, TCR alpha and TCR beta cDNA libraries carrying sample barcodes and UMIs were obtained. TCRdb processed the 5' RACE reads anew with MiXCR; each CDR3 protein has one entry. Counted here are hundreds of thousands of distinct CDR3 sequences, 18% occurring once; the ten biggest clones make up 20% to 25%. The sample originates from a study of T-cell memory formation after mild COVID-19. Whole-study results and caveats: Proof of SARS-CoV-2 specificity was absent for the second-wave clones that crested on day 37. Later expanders leaned CD4+, whereas day 15 to 85 contracting clones were balanced CD4/CD8.

Material: PBMCs or a T cell subset sorted from them (not recorded which). J is TRBJ2-4 and V is TRBV7-8; 9 nucleotides align to TRBD2. This TCR was sampled from a man aged 18 to 30 who had mild COVID-19 (a few samples of this study predate the infection). Cell type and time point are not known. CDR3 protein: CASSWRGGNIQYF. The CDR3, as DNA: TGTGCCAGCAGCTGGCGGGGGGGAAACATTCAGTACTTC. Complete variable domain (other parts from reference TRBV7-8 and TRBJ2-4): GAGVSQSPRYKVAKRGQDVALRCDPISGHVSLFWYQQALGQGPEFLTYFQNEAQLDKSGLPSDRFFAERPEGSVSTLKIQRTQQEDSAVYLCASSWRGGNIQYFGAGTRLSVL.